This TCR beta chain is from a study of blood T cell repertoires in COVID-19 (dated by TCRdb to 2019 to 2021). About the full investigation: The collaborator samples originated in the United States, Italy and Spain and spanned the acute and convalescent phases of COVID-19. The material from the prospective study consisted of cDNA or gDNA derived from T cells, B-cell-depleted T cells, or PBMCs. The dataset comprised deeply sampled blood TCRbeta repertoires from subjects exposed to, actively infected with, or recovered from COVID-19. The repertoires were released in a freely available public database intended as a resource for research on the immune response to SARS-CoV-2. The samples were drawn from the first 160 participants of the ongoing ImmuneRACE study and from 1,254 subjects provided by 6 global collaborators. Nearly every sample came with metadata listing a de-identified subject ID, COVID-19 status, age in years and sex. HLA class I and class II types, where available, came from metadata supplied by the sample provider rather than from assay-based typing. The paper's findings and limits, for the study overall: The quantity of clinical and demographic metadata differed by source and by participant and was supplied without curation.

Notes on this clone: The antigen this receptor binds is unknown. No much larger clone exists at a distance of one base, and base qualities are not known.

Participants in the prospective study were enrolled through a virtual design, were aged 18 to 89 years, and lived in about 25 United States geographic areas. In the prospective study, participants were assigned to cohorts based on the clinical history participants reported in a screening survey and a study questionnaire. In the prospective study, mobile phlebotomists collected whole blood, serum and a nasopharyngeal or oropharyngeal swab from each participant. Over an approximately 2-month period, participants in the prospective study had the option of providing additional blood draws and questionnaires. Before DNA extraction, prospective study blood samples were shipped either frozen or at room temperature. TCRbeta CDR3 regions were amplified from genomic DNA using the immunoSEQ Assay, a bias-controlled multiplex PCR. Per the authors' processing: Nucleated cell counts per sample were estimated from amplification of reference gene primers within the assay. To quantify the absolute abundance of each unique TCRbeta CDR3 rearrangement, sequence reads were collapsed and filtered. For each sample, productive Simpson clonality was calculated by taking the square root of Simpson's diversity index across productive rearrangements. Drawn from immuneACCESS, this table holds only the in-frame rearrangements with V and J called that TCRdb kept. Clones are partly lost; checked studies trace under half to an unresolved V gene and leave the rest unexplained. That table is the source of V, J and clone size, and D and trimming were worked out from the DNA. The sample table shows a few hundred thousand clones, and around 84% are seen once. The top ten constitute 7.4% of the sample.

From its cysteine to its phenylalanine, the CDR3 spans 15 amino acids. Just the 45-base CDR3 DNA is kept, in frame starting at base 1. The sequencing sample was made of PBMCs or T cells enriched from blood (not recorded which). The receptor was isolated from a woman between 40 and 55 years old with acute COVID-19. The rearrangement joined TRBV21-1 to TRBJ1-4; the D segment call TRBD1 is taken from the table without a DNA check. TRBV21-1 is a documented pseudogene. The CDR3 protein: CASTHRDTTNEKLFF. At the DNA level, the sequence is TGTGCCAGCACCCACAGGGACACAACTAATGAAAAACTGTTTTTT.